This entry lists 31 T cell receptor beta chains sequenced from one sample in a study of identical twins. From the 5' RACE reads, TCRdb called clonotypes with MiXCR, one entry per CDR3 protein. The sample includes approximately 700,000 distinct CDR3 sequences, approximately 6.1% seen only once; the top ten take around 1.7%. Source material: naive T cells sorted from blood. The receptors stem from a young man in good health.

The rearrangement joins TRBV5-1 to TRBJ2-2, with D perhaps assigned TRBD1 or TRBD2 (5 bases each). The CDR3 has 14 residues. Germline V gives CDR1 SGHRS, CDR2 YFSETQ. V was cut by 3 bases and J by 5 bases, with 11 bases left in between. The CDR3 nucleotides read TGCGCCAGCAGCTACTCGGGGCTTACCGGGGAGCTGTTTTTT. Translating it yields CASSYSGLTGELFF.

This clonotype was recorded many times. This rearrangement joins TRBV29-1 to TRBJ2-1; the D is unclear. Trimming cost V 4 bases and J 5 bases, with 9 bases left between them. CDR1 is SQVTM and CDR2 is ANQGSEA in the germline V gene. This CDR3 spans 12 amino acids. The CDR3 nucleotides are TGCAGCGTTGCTATCCTAGACAATGAGCAGTTCTTC. Protein: CSVAILDNEQFF.

This clonotype was counted at least ten times. The CDR3 protein is CASSHGGGGSTDTQYF. CDR3 DNA: TGTGCCAGCAGCCACGGGGGGGGCGGGAGCACAGATACGCAGTATTTT. V gene TRBV4-2 combines with J gene TRBJ2-3, with 8 bases identical to TRBD2. The V segment lost 3 bases and the J segment 0 bases; nucleotides outside the gene matches: 5. Germline CDR1 is LGHNA and CDR2 is YNFKEQ. The CDR3 consists of 16 residues.

This chain links TRBV4-1 with TRBJ1-6; no firm D call. The CDR3 runs 14 residues. Trimming took off 0 bases at V and 10 bases at J, with 10 bases between the two ends. Germline CDR1 is MGHRA and CDR2 is YSYEKL. This chain's CDR3 is CASSQDRLISPLHF. The CDR3 coding sequence is TGCGCCAGCAGCCAAGATCGCCTGATCTCACCCCTCCACTTT.

This clonotype turned up a few times. The rearrangement joins TRBV5-1 to TRBJ2-7, with 12 bases aligning to TRBD1. The germline gives CDR1 SGHRS, CDR2 YFSETQ. V lost 0 bases to trimming and J lost 5 bases; unmatched junction nucleotides: 6. CDR3 length equals 16 residues. Written as DNA, the CDR3 is TGCGCCAGCAGCTTGGCCGGGACAGGGGGCGACGACGAGCAGTACGTC. Protein sequence: CASSLAGTGGDDEQYV.

This clonotype was observed many times. This chain links TRBV11-2 with TRBJ2-3, with no clear D. The V and J ends lost 2 bases and 4 bases respectively, with 7 bases between them. The CDR3 length is 13 residues. Germline V gene sequence: CDR1 SGHAT, CDR2 FQNNGV. The CDR3 nucleotides are TGTGCCAGCAGCTTAATTGGGGCAGATACGCAGTATTTT. It specifies CASSLIGADTQYF.

The CDR3 DNA sequence: TGTGCCAGCAGCTTAAAGGGGCACTACAATGAGCAGTTCTTC. Protein product: CASSLKGHYNEQFF. The chain combines TRBV7-8 with TRBJ2-1; tentative D call: TRBD1 (5 bases). V lost 2 bases and J lost 3, with 8 bases in between. Germline loops: CDR1 SGHVS, CDR2 FQNEAQ. This CDR3 has 14 residues. The whole variable domain, filled in from reference TRBV7-8 and TRBJ2-1, reads GAGVSQSPRYKVAKRGQDVALRCDPISGHVSLFWYQQALGQGPEFLTYFQNEAQLDKSGLPSDRFFAERPEGSVSTLKIQRTQQEDSAVYLCASSLKGHYNEQFFGPGTRLTVL.

This clonotype appeared a few times. This chain uses TRBV25-1 with TRBJ2-1; the match to TRBD2 covers 12 bases. CDR3 length equals 19 residues. In germline, CDR1 is MGHDK, CDR2 SYGVNS. V dropped 0 bases and J dropped 4; count of bases not matched to a gene: 10. The CDR3 sequence is CASSEYRTSGAGVYNEQFF. Written as DNA, the CDR3 is TGTGCCAGCAGTGAATATCGGACTAGCGGGGCGGGAGTATACAATGAGCAGTTCTTC.

This clonotype was observed many times. CDR3: CATHVRLAESSYNEQFF. In nucleotides, the CDR3 is TGTGCAACCCACGTCAGACTAGCGGAGAGCTCCTACAATGAGCAGTTCTTC. The chain employs TRBV12-3 or TRBV12-4 and TRBJ2-1, with 9 positions matching TRBD2. This CDR3 comprises 17 residues.

Ten or more counts support this clonotype. V is TRBV12-3 or TRBV12-4 and J is TRBJ2-7; D not certain. Trimming removed 8 bases from V and 4 bases from J, with 9 bases in between. This CDR3 has 11 residues. The CDR3 sequence: CASGTAYEQYV. CDR3 bases: TGTGCCAGCGGAACAGCTTACGAGCAGTACGTC.

This clonotype was seen ten or more times. The chain employs TRBV6-5 and TRBJ2-5; a weak D match, TRBD1 (5 bases). V lost 0 bases and J lost 5, with 10 bases in between. CDR1 MNHEY and CDR2 SVGAGI come from the germline V gene. This CDR3 comprises 14 residues. In DNA form, the CDR3 reads TGTGCCAGCAGTTACTCGACAGCTCTGGAGACCCAGTACTTC. Amino acids: CASSYSTALETQYF.

The V and J genes are TRBV7-8 and TRBJ2-7; 8 bases match TRBD1. V was pared by 5 bases and J by 2 bases, with 5 bases of the junction left unmatched. The CDR3 extends over 14 amino acids. Germline V gene data show CDR1 as SGHVS and CDR2 as FQNEAQ. The CDR3 nucleotides are TGTGCCAGCAGCCCTGACAGGGGAGCCTACGAGCAGTACGTC. Its protein product is CASSPDRGAYEQYV.

This clonotype came up a few times. The genes are TRBV10-1 and TRBJ2-1; 9 bases align to TRBD2. The germline V gene encodes CDR1 WNHNN and CDR2 SYGVQD (reference sequence). V lost 4 bases, J lost 8 bases, and 9 bases stayed unmatched. The CDR3 loop spans 15 amino acids. The CDR3 loop is CASSAGLAAWDEQFF. The DNA of the CDR3 is TGCGCCAGCAGTGCGGGACTAGCAGCGTGGGATGAGCAGTTCTTC.

This clonotype has only a few counts. V gene TRBV14 combines with J gene TRBJ2-3; D is ambiguous. The CDR3 loop spans 14 amino acids. Trimming pared 1 base from V and 2 bases from J, leaving 7 bases between. Germline V gives CDR1 SGHDN, CDR2 FVKESK. The DNA of the CDR3 is TGTGCCAGCAGCCAAGCACGTCCCACAGATACGCAGTATTTT. This codes for CASSQARPTDTQYF.

The chain employs TRBV11-1 and TRBJ2-2; TRBD1 matches at 9 bases. J gave up 2 bases and V 2 bases, and 12 bases lay outside the gene matches. CDR1 and CDR2 from the germline V gene are SGHAT and FQDESV (reference sequence). The length of the CDR3 is 19 residues. The CDR3 is CASSLSIASGQGNTGELFF. The CDR3 DNA reads as TGTGCCAGCAGCTTATCCATCGCCTCGGGACAGGGTAACACCGGGGAGCTGTTTTTT.

This clonotype was detected ten times or more. CDR3 in DNA: TGCAGTGCTACCCTACTAGCGGGAGACGACGAGCAGTACTTC. Amino acid sequence: CSATLLAGDDEQYF. The rearrangement links TRBV20-1 to TRBJ2-7, with 11 positions matching TRBD2. After removal of 4 bases from V and 5 bases from J, the junction contained 7 bases not matched to a gene. The length of the CDR3 is 14 residues. Germline loops: CDR1 DFQATT, CDR2 SNEGSKA (reference sequence).

This clonotype was counted many times. This chain uses TRBV4-2 with TRBJ1-6; no definite D call. The germline gives CDR1 LGHNA, CDR2 YNFKEQ. The CDR3 contains 13 residues. With 0 bases removed from V and 13 bases from J, the gap between germline ends came to 10 bases. The CDR3 reads CASSQDPPAPLHF. For the CDR3, the DNA is TGTGCCAGCAGCCAAGATCCCCCAGCTCCCCTCCACTTT.

The V gene is TRBV18, the J gene TRBJ2-7, with 7 bases matching TRBD2. Germline CDR1 KGHSH, CDR2 LQKENI. This CDR3 has 11 residues. V lost 5 bases and J lost 6; bases outside the gene matches: 1. CDR3 amino acids: CASSKRGEQYF. DNA for the CDR3: TGTGCCAGCTCAAAGCGGGGCGAGCAGTACTTC.

This clonotype has a count of ten or more. The CDR3 nucleotides are TGTGCCAGCAGTTCAGGGGGGCGGCCCCAGCATTTT. Translated: CASSSGGRPQHF. This chain uses TRBV12-3 or TRBV12-4 with TRBJ1-5; TRBD1 agrees at 7 bases. This CDR3 is built from 12 residues. After removal of 4 bases from V and 9 bases from J, the junction contained 3 bases not matched to a gene.

The table lists this clonotype with a few counts. The chain recombines TRBV7-6 with TRBJ2-1; D gene uncertain. V was trimmed by 4 bases and J by 10 bases, leaving 14 bases between them. CDR1 and CDR2 (germline): SGHVS, FNYEAQ. The CDR3 covers 13 residues. Here the CDR3 reads CASSYHLEQEQFF. The CDR3 DNA reads TGTGCCAGCAGCTACCATCTCGAGCAGGAGCAGTTCTTC.

This clonotype was detected ten times or more. This chain connects TRBV9 to TRBJ2-1; D call uncertain. V was trimmed by 7 bases and J by 0 bases, leaving 11 bases between them. There are 14 residues in the CDR3. In germline, CDR1 is SGDLS, CDR2 YYNGEE. The CDR3 protein is CASQRLSSYNEQFF. CDR3 sequence (DNA): TGTGCCAGCCAGCGCCTGAGCTCCTACAATGAGCAGTTCTTC.

The V call is TRBV12-3 or TRBV12-4, the J call TRBJ2-7; perhaps TRBD1 as D (5 bases). The CDR3 contains 14 residues. The V and J ends lost 6 bases and 3 bases respectively, with 15 bases between them. The CDR3 sequence: CASSPGDRFYEQYV. The DNA of the CDR3 is TGTGCCAGCAGCCCGGGTGACAGATTCTACGAGCAGTACGTC.

This clonotype was counted ten times or more. V gene TRBV6-1 combines with J gene TRBJ2-7, with 10 bases aligning to TRBD1. Germline V gene sequence: CDR1 MNHNS, CDR2 SASEGT. The CDR3 is 15 residues long. The J segment lost 2 bases and the V segment lost 6 bases, leaving 7 bases of the junction unmatched. The CDR3 DNA sequence: TGTGCCAGCAGGACAGGGACAGGGGTTCCCTACGAGCAGTACTTC. Amino acid sequence: CASRTGTGVPYEQYF.

This clonotype appeared many times. The V and J genes are TRBV12-3 or TRBV12-4 and TRBJ2-1, with TRBD2 identical over 11 bases. The V gene end was trimmed by 7 bases and the J gene end by 0 bases; junction bases not matched to a gene: 11. The CDR3 runs to 18 residues. The CDR3 DNA follows: TGTGCCAGCAAGGGGACTAGCGGCCTCATGTCCTCCTACAATGAGCAGTTCTTC. As protein: CASKGTSGLMSSYNEQFF.

This clonotype came up a few times. This chain joins TRBV4-1 and TRBJ1-2; D remains unclear. Looked up from germline, CDR1 is MGHRA and CDR2 is YSYEKL. V gave up 8 bases and J gave up 11 bases, with 27 bases separating them. CDR3 length: 15 residues. The CDR3 region is CASRSPGGSDYSYTF. The CDR3 region has the DNA TGCGCCAGCCGCTCCCCGGGAGGCAGTGACTATTCGTACACCTTC.

In this sample, this clonotype turned up many times. V and J are TRBV7-2 and TRBJ1-3, with no clear D. This CDR3 comprises 15 residues. Germline CDR1 and CDR2: SGHTA and FQGNSA. V was clipped by 8 bases and J by 1 base, with 15 bases between them. The chain's CDR3 is CASGSWSDSGNTIYF. The CDR3 DNA is TGTGCCAGCGGTTCATGGTCCGATTCTGGAAACACCATATATTTT.

There are many counts of this clonotype. The chain couples TRBV5-1 to TRBJ2-1; D gene uncertain. V lost 1 base and J lost 3, with 5 bases in between. The CDR3 totals 13 residues. Germline CDR1 and CDR2: SGHRS and YFSETQ. CDR3: CASSLNGYNEQFF. CDR3 nucleotides: TGCGCCAGCAGCTTGAACGGCTACAATGAGCAGTTCTTC.

Only a few counts were recorded for this clonotype. The chain carries TRBV20-1 and TRBJ2-2; D may correspond to TRBD1 or TRBD2 (5 bases each). This CDR3 is 17 amino acids long. Per the germline V gene, CDR1 is DFQATT and CDR2 is SNEGSKA (reference sequence). V was cut by 0 bases and J by 1 base, with 15 bases left in between. For the CDR3, the DNA is TGCAGTGCTAGAGACCGGGGCCGGCAGGGGAACACCGGGGAGCTGTTTTTT. It yields the protein CSARDRGRQGNTGELFF.

This clonotype came up once. This chain connects TRBV10-1 to TRBJ2-1; D might be TRBD2 (6 bases). The germline V gene encodes CDR1 WNHNN and CDR2 SYGVQD (reference sequence). The CDR3 consists of 17 residues. With 5 bases removed from V and 5 bases from J, the gap between germline ends came to 22 bases. The CDR3: CASSSYTPSEFNNEQFF. CDR3 sequence (DNA): TGCGCCAGCAGTTCCTATACGCCTAGCGAGTTTAACAATGAGCAGTTCTTC.

This clonotype appeared a few times. The rearrangement links TRBV12-3 or TRBV12-4 to TRBJ2-1, with a possible D match to TRBD1 (6 bases). V shed 3 bases and J shed 6 bases, with 15 bases lying between them. The CDR3 extends over 15 amino acids. The CDR3 spells CASSFAGTPANEQFF. DNA for the CDR3: TGTGCCAGCAGTTTCGCCGGGACACCGGCCAATGAGCAGTTCTTC.

J is TRBJ2-1 and V is TRBV5-1, with 7 bases matching TRBD1. V lost 4 bases and J lost 7; bases outside the gene matches: 11. The germline V gene has CDR1 SGHRS and CDR2 YFSETQ. The CDR3 extends over 15 amino acids. CDR3 residues: CASSPGQVPGNEQFF. For the CDR3, the DNA is TGCGCCAGCAGCCCTGGACAGGTGCCCGGGAATGAGCAGTTCTTC.